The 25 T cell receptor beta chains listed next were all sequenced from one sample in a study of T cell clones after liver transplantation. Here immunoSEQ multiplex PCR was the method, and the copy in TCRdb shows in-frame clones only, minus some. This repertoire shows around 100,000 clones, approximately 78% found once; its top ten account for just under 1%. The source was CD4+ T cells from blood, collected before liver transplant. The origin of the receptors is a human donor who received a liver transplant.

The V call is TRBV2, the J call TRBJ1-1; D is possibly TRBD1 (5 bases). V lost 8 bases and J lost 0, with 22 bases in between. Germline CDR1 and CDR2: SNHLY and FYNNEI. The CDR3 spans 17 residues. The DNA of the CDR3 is TGTGCCAGCCAAGGGGAGGCCTTCGGGGCCCTGAACACTGAAGCTTTCTTT. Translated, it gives CASQGEAFGALNTEAFF. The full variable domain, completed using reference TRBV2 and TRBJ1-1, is EPEVTQTPSHQVTQMGQEVILRCVPISNHLYFYWYRQILGQKVEFLVSFYNNEISEKSEIFDDQFSVERPDGSNFTLKIRSTKLEDSAMYFCASQGEAFGALNTEAFFGQGTRLTVV.

The CDR3 DNA is TGTGCCAGTGGCTACAATGAGCAGTTCTTC. Its protein product is CASGYNEQFF. V usage is TRBV19 and J usage is TRBJ2-1; D is unclear. Trimming pared 8 bases from V and 3 bases from J, leaving 2 bases between. The CDR3 contains 10 residues. Germline V gene sequence: CDR1 LNHDA, CDR2 SQIVND (reference sequence).

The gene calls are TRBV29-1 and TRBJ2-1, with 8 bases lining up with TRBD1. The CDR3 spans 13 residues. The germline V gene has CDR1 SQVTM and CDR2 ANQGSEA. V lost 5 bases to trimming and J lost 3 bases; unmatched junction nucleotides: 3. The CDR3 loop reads CSVMGTGYNEQFF. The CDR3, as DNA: TGCAGCGTTATGGGGACAGGCTACAATGAGCAGTTCTTC.

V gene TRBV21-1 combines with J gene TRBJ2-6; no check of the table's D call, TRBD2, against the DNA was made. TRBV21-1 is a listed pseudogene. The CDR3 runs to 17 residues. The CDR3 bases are TGTGCCAGCAGCTCGGGACTCCGGAGGAAGGGGGCCAACGTCCTGACTTTC. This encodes CASSSGLRRKGANVLTF.

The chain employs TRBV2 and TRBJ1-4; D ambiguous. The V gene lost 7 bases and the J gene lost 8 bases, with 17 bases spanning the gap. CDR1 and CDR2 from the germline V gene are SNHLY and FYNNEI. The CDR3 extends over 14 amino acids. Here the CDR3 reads CASTTGGLGEKLFF. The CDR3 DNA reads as TGTGCCAGCACCACCGGAGGATTGGGGGAAAAACTGTTTTTT.

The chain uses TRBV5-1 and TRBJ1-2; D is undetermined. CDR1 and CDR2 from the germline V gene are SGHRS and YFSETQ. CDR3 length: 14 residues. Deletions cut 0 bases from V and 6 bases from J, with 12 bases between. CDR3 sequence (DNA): TGCGCCAGCAGCTTGGCTGGGGTCCTTGATGGCTACACCTTC. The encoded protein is CASSLAGVLDGYTF.

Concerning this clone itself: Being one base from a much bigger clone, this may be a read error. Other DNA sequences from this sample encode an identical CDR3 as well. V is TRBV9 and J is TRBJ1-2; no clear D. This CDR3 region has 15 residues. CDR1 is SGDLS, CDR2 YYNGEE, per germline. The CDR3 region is CASSPQLTGGYGYTF. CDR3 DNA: TGTGCCAGCAGCCCCCAGTTGACCGGAGGGTATGGCTACACCTTT.

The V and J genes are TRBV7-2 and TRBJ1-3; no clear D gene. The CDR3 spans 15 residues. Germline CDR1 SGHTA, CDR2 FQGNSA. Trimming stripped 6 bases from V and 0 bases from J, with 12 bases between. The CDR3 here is CASSYTAASGNTIYF. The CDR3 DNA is TGTGCCAGCAGTTACACAGCCGCCTCTGGAAACACCATATATTTT. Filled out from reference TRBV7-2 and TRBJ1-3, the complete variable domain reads GAGVSQSPSNKVTEKGKDVELRCDPISGHTALYWYRQSLGQGLEFLIYFQGNSAPDKSGLPSDRFSAERTGGSVSTLTIQRTQQEDSAVYLCASSYTAASGNTIYFGEGSWLTVV.

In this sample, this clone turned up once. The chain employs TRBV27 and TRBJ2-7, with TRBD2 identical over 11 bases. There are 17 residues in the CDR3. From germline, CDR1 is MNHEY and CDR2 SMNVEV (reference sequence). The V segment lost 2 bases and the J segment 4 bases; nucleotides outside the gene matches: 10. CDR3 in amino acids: CASSLKSPGTSGYEQYF. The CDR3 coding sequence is TGTGCCAGCAGTTTAAAGAGTCCCGGGACTAGCGGATACGAGCAGTACTTC.

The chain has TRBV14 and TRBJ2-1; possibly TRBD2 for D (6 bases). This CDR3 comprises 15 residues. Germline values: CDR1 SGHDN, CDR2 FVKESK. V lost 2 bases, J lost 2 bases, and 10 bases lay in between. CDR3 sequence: CASSQRRGAYNEQFF. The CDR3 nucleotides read TGTGCCAGCAGCCAAAGGCGGGGCGCCTACAATGAGCAGTTCTTC.

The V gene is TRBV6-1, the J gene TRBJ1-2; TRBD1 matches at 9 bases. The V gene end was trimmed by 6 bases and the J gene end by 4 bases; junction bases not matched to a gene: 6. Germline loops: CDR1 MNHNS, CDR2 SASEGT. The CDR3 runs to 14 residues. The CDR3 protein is CASRNRGQGYGYTF. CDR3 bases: TGTGCCAGCAGGAACAGGGGGCAGGGCTATGGCTACACCTTC.

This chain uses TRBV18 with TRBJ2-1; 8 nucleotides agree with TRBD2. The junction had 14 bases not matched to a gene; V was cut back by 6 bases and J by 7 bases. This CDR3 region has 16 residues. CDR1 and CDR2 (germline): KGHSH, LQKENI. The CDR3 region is CASSPPAGGPHNEQFF. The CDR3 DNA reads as TGTGCCAGCTCCCCCCCGGCGGGAGGCCCCCATAATGAGCAGTTCTTC.

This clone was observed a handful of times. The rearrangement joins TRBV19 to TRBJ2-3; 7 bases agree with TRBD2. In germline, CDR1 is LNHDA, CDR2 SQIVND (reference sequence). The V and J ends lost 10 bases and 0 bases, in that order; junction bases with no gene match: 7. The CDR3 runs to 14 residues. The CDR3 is CATDSGSSTDTQYF. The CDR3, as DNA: TGTGCCACTGATAGCGGGTCTAGCACAGATACGCAGTATTTT. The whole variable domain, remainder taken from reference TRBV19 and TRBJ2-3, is DGGITQSPKYLFRKEGQNVTLSCEQNLNHDAMYWYRQDPGQGLRLIYYSQIVNDFQKGDIAEGYSVSREKKESFPLTVTSAQKNPTAFYLCATDSGSSTDTQYFGPGTRLTVL.

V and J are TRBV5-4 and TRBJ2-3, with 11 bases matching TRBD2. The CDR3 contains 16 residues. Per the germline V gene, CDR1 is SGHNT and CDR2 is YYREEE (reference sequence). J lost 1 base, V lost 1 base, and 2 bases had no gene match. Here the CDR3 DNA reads TGTGCCAGCAGCTTGTTAGCGGGGGGGGGCACAGATACGCAGTATTTT. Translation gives CASSLLAGGGTDTQYF. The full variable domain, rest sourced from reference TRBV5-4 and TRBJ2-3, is ETGVTQSPTHLIKTRGQQVTLRCSSQSGHNTVSWYQQALGQGPQFIFQYYREEENGRGNFPPRFSGLQFPNYSSELNVNALELDDSALYLCASSLLAGGGTDTQYFGPGTRLTVL.

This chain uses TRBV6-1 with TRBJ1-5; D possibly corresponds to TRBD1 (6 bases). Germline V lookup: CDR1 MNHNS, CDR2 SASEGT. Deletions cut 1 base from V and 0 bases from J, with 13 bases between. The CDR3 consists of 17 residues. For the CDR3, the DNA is TGTGCCAGCAGTGAAGGCCATGGGGGGCCTAGCAATCAGCCCCAGCATTTT. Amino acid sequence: CASSEGHGGPSNQPQHF.

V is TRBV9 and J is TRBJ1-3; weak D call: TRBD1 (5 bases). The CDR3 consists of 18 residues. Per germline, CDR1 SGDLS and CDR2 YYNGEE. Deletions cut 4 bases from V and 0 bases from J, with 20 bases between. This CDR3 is CASSPPGWGRSSGNTIYF. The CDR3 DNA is TGTGCCAGCAGCCCCCCTGGCTGGGGCAGGAGCTCTGGAAACACCATATATTTT.

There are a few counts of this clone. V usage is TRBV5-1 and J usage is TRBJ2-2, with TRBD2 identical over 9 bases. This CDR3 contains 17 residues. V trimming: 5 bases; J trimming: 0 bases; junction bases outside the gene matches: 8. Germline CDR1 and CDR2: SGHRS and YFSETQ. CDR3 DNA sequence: TGCGCCAGCAGTTCTGTAGCGGGGGCTACGAACACCGGGGAGCTGTTTTTT. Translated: CASSSVAGATNTGELFF.

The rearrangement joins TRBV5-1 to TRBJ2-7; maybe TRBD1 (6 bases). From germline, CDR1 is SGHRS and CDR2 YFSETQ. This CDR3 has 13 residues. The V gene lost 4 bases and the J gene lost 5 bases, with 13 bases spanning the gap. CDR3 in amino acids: CASSPGQSNEQYF. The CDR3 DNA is TGCGCCAGCAGCCCCGGACAGTCTAACGAGCAGTACTTC.

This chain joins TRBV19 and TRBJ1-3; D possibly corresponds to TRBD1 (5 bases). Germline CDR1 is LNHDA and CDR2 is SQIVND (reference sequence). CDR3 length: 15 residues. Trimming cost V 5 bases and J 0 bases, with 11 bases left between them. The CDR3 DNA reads TGTGCCAGTAGTCTCCGACAGCTCTCTGGAAACACCATATATTTT. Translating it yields CASSLRQLSGNTIYF.

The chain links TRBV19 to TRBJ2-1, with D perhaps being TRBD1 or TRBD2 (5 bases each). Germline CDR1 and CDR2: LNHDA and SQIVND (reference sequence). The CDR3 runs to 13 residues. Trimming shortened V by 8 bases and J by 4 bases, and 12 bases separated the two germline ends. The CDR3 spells CASGGKSYNEQFF. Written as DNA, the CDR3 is TGTGCCAGTGGGGGAAAATCTTACAATGAGCAGTTCTTC.

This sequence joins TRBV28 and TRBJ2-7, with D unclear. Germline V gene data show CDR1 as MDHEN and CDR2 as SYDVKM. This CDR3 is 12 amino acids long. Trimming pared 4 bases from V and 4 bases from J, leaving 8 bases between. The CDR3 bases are TGTGCCAGCAGTTACCAGAAATACGAGCAGTACTTC. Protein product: CASSYQKYEQYF.

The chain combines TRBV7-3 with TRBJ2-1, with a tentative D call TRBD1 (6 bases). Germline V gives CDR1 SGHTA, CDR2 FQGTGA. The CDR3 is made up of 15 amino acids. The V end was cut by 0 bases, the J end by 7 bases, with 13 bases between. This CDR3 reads CASSLTRGAGNEQFF. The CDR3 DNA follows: TGTGCCAGCAGCTTAACCAGGGGAGCAGGAAATGAGCAGTTCTTC.

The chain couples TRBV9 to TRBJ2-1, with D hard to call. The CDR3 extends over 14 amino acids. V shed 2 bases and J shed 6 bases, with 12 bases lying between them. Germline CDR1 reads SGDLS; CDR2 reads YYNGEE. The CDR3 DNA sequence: TGTGCCAGCAGCGTGGATGAGAACCCCAATGAGCAGTTCTTC. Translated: CASSVDENPNEQFF.

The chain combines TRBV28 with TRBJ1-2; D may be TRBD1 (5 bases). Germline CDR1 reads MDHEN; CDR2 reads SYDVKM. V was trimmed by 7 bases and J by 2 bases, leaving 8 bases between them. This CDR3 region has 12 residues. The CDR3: CASKTVNYGYTF. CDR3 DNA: TGTGCCAGCAAGACAGTAAACTATGGCTACACCTTC.

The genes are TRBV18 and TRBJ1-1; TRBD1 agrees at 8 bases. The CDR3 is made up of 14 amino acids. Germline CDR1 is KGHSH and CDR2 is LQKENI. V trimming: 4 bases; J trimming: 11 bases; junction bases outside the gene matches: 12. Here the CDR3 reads CASSLLIDRGSAFF. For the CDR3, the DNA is TGTGCCAGCTCACTATTAATAGACAGGGGTTCGGCTTTCTTT.